This T cell receptor (beta chain) was observed in a study of cytomegalovirus exposure and HLA in healthy donors. The study ran its PCR with 60 Vbeta and 13 Jbeta primers. Libraries were prepared by immunoSEQ multiplex PCR; TCRdb keeps only in-frame clonotypes and omits some of them. Seen here are approximately 170,000 clones, approximately 72% observed once, and the top ten hold less than 1.5%. This receptor was obtained from a man aged 45-60 years in good health and CMV-seronegative. Source material: PBMCs.

CDR3 in amino acids: CASSQQRGAGSETQYF. Here the CDR3 DNA reads TGCGCCAGCAGCCAACAGCGGGGGGCGGGATCCGAGACCCAGTACTTC. The rearrangement joins TRBV4-1 to TRBJ2-5; 9 bases match TRBD2. V gave up 2 bases and J gave up 5 bases; unmatched junction bases: 9. Germline V gene data show CDR1 as MGHRA and CDR2 as YSYEKL. The CDR3 sequence is 16 residues long.